This T cell receptor beta chain appears in the sequencing data of a study of tumor-infiltrating lymphocytes in primary liver carcinoma. Study at large: T1-T3 N0M0 was the stage of the tumors, which were about 4.2 to 11 cm across.

The source of the blood RNA was unsorted whole blood, and germline DNA was extracted as well. Blood samples of four milliliters were drawn preoperatively. The investigators made TCR beta cDNA from approximately 510 ng total RNA, using a constant-region primer. Nested multiplex PCR, run for three rounds with slightly modified ARM-PCR, yielded TCR beta libraries. Both of the initial two PCR rounds ran for approximately 10 cycles and employed TRBV1-TRBV30 forward primers alongside a C-beta reverse primer. Each CDR3 protein gets one entry after TCRdb re-called the multiplex PCR reads with MiXCR. The sample yields a few hundred thousand distinct CDR3 sequences, more than 55% seen once. The CDR3 runs 14 residues. The germline gives CDR1 SGHDN, CDR2 FVKESK. General observations from the study: Pairs of tumor regions overlapped more than tumor-adjacent and tumor-blood pairs did.

As concerns this clonotype: Its antigen is unknown.

The gene calls are TRBV14 and TRBJ2-3; D is uncertain. TRBJ1-5 matches the DNA end more closely, so the J call is doubtful. Sequenced input: peripheral blood. The sequence came from a woman in her 30s with primary liver carcinoma and hepatitis B virus infection. DNA of the CDR3: TGTGCCAGCAGCCAAGTTTCGACTGCAGATACGCAGCATTTT. It encodes CASSQVSTADTQHF.